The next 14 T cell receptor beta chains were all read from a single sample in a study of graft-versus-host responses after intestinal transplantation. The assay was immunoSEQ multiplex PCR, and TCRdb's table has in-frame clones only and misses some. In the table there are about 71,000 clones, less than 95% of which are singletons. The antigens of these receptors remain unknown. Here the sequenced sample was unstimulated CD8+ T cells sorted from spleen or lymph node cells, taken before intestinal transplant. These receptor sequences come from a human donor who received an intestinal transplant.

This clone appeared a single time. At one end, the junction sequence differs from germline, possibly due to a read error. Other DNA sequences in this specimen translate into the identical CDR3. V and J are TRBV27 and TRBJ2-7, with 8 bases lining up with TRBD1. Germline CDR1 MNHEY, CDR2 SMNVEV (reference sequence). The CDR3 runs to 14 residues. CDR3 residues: CASATGGSPYEQYF. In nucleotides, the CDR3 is TGTGCCAGCGCTACAGGGGGAAGCCCCTACGAACAGTACTTC.

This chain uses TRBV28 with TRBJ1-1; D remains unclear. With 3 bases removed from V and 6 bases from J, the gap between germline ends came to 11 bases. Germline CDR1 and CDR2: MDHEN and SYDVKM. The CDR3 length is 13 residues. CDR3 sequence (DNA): TGTGCCAGCAGTTTGGTCTCGGGAGCTGAAGCTTTCTTT. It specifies CASSLVSGAEAFF.

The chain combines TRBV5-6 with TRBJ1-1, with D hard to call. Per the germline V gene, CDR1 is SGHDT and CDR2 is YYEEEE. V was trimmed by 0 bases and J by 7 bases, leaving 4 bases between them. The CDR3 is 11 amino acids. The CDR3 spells CASSLVGEAFF. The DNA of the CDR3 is TGTGCCAGCAGCTTGGTCGGTGAAGCTTTCTTT.

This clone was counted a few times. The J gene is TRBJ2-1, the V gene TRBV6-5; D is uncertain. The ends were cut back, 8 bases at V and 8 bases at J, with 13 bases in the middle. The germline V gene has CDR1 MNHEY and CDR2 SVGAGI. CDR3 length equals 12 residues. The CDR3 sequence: CASGHPWDEQFF. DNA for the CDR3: TGTGCCAGCGGGCATCCCTGGGATGAGCAGTTCTTC.

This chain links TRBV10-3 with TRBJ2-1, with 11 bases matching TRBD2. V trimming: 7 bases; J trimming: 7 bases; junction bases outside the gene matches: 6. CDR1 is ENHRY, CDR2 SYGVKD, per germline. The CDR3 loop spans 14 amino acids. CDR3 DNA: TGTGCCATCACCGGGACTAGCGGTGGGAATGAGCAGTTCTTC. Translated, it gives CAITGTSGGNEQFF.

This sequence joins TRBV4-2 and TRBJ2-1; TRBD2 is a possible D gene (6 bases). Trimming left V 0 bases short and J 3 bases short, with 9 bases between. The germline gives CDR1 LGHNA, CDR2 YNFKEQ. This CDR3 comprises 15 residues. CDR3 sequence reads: CASSQDGTDYNEQFF. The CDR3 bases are TGTGCCAGCAGCCAAGACGGGACTGACTACAATGAGCAGTTCTTC.

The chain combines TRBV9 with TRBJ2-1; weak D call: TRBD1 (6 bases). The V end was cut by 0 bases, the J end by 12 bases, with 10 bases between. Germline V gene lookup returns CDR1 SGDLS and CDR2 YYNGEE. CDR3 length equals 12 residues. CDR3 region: CASSVVGAPQFF. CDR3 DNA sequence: TGTGCCAGCAGCGTAGTGGGGGCCCCGCAGTTCTTC.

CDR3 in DNA: TGCGCCAGCAGCGGCGGCAAGAACACTGAAGCTTTCTTT. This translates into CASSGGKNTEAFF. The chain is built from TRBV4-1 and TRBJ1-1, with D hard to call. V lost 5 bases, J lost 1 base, and 8 bases lay in between. This CDR3 region has 13 residues. Germline loops: CDR1 MGHRA, CDR2 YSYEKL.

The DNA for the CDR3 is TGTGCCAGCAGTCCACTGACAGGACCCTACACTGAAGCTTTCTTT. Amino acids: CASSPLTGPYTEAFF. J is TRBJ1-1 and V is TRBV27, with D maybe TRBD1 (6 bases). V was shortened by 5 bases and J by 3 bases, with 16 bases between the two germline ends. Germline V gene lookup returns CDR1 MNHEY and CDR2 SMNVEV (reference sequence). The CDR3 totals 15 residues.

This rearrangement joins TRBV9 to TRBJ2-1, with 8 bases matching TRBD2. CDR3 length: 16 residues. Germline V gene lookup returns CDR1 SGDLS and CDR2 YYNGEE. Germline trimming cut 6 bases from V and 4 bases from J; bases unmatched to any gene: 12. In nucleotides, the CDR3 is TGTGCCAGCACCCAACCCAGCGGGGGCTCTTACAATGAGCAGTTCTTC. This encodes CASTQPSGGSYNEQFF.

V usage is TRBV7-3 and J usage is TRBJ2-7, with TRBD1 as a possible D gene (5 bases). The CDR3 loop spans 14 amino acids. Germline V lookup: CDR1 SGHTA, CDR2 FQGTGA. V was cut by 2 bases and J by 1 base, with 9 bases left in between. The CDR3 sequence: CASSLHGQSYEQYF. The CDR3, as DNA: TGTGCCAGCAGCTTACACGGACAATCCTACGAGCAGTACTTC. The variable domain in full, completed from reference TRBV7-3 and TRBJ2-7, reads GAGVSQTPSNKVTEKGKYVELRCDPISGHTALYWYRQSLGQGPEFLIYFQGTGAADDSGLPNDRFFAVRPEGSVSTLKIQRTERGDSAVYLCASSLHGQSYEQYFGPGTRLTVT.

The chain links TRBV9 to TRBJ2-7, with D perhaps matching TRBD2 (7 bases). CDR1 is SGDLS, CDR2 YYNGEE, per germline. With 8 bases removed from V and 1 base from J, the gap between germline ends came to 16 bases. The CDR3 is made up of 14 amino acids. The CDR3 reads CASGTGGPSYEQYF. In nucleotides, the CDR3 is TGTGCCAGTGGAACGGGGGGCCCGTCCTACGAGCAGTACTTC.

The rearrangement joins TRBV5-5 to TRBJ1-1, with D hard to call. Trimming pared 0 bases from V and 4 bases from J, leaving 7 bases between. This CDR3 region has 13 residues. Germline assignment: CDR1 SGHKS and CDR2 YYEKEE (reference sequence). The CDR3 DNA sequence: TGTGCCAGCAGCTTGGTCCCCAGCACTGAAGCTTTCTTT. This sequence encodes CASSLVPSTEAFF. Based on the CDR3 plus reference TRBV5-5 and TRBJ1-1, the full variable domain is DAGVTQSPTHLIKTRGQQVTLRCSPISGHKSVSWYQQVLGQGPQFIFQYYEKEERGRGNFPDRFSARQFPNYSSELNVNALLLGDSALYLCASSLVPSTEAFFGQGTRLTVV.

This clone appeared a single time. CDR3 sequence: CASRPQDPGVSPLHF. The DNA for the CDR3 is TGTGCCAGCAGACCCCAGGACCCGGGGGTGTCACCCCTCCACTTT. This sequence joins TRBV2 and TRBJ1-6; D perhaps matches TRBD1 (5 bases). Trimming took off 6 bases at V and 10 bases at J, with 19 bases between the two ends. Germline CDR1 reads SNHLY; CDR2 reads FYNNEI. The CDR3 extends over 15 amino acids.